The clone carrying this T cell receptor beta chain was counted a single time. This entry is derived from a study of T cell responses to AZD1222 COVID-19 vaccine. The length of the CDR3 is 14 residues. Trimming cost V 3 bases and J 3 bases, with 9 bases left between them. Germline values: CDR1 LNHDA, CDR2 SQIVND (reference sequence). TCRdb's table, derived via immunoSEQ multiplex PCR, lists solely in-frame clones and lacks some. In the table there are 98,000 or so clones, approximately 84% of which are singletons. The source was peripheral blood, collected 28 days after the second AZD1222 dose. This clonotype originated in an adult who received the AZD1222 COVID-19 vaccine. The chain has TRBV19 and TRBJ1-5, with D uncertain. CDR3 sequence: CASSIIQHNQPQHF. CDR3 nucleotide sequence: TGTGCCAGTAGTATTATACAGCACAATCAGCCCCAGCATTTT.